The 8 T cell receptor beta chains reported below all come from one sample, sequenced in a study of OX40 agonist ivuxolimab in advanced cancers. Sequenced by immunoSEQ multiplex PCR; TCRdb stores in-frame clones only, minus some. The data hold 25,000 to 30,000 clones, with roughly 76% observed a single time. This material consisted of CD4+ or CD8+ T cells sorted from blood, taken in a trial of the OX40 agonist ivuxolimab. The receptors stem from an adult with an advanced solid tumor such as melanoma, head and neck, liver or kidney cancer.

The rearrangement joins TRBV4-2 to TRBJ1-1; TRBD1 matches 7 bases. The CDR3 consists of 17 residues. V shed 3 bases, J shed 2 bases, and the junction held 12 bases outside the gene matches. Per germline, CDR1 LGHNA and CDR2 YNFKEQ. The DNA for the CDR3 is TGTGCCAGCAGCCATCCTAGTCGACAGGGCCCAAACACTGAAGCTTTCTTT. Translating gives CASSHPSRQGPNTEAFF.

This chain joins TRBV10-3 and TRBJ2-5; 12 bases map to TRBD1. The V segment lost 6 bases and the J segment 1 base; nucleotides outside the gene matches: 6. Germline V gene sequence: CDR1 ENHRY, CDR2 SYGVKD. The CDR3 extends over 16 amino acids. CDR3 in amino acids: CAIRAGTGGLQETQYF. CDR3 coding DNA: TGTGCCATCAGGGCCGGGACAGGGGGCCTCCAAGAGACCCAGTACTTC.

The chain employs TRBV6-5 and TRBJ1-1, with TRBD1 as a possible D gene (5 bases). CDR3 length: 14 residues. V was cut by 2 bases and J by 4 bases, with 11 bases left in between. Germline CDR1 and CDR2: MNHEY and SVGAGI. The CDR3 is CASSYVGGGTEAFF. CDR3 nucleotide sequence: TGTGCCAGCAGTTACGTTGGGGGTGGCACTGAAGCTTTCTTT.

V usage is TRBV4-3 and J usage is TRBJ2-1, with D hard to call. Germline assignment: CDR1 LGHNA and CDR2 YSLEER. V was trimmed by 0 bases and J by 10 bases, leaving 13 bases between them. There are 14 residues in the CDR3. The CDR3 here is CASSQESIRFEQFF. As DNA, the CDR3 is TGCGCCAGCAGCCAAGAAAGTATTCGCTTCGAGCAGTTCTTC.

V usage is TRBV28 and J usage is TRBJ2-7; D may be TRBD1 (6 bases). The germline gives CDR1 MDHEN, CDR2 SYDVKM. Between the trimmed V and J ends, which lost 2 bases and 4 bases, there was a span of 15 bases. The CDR3 consists of 15 residues. The CDR3 nucleotides are TGTGCCAGCAGTTTAGGGGGCAGACCGGCTTACGAGCAGTACTTC. Translated: CASSLGGRPAYEQYF.

The chain employs TRBV9 and TRBJ2-7; TRBD2 matches at 8 bases. The CDR3 is made up of 14 amino acids. Germline V gene sequence: CDR1 SGDLS, CDR2 YYNGEE. The V and J ends lost 1 base and 5 bases, in that order; junction bases with no gene match: 5. The CDR3 region has the DNA TGTGCCAGCAGCGTAAGGGCGGGGGGCCACGAGCAGTACTTC. It codes for CASSVRAGGHEQYF.

This clone occurred once. The chain carries TRBV5-6 and TRBJ2-3; D perhaps matches TRBD2 (6 bases). The ends were cut back, 5 bases at V and 2 bases at J, with 24 bases in the middle. The CDR3 is 18 residues long. Looked up from germline, CDR1 is SGHDT and CDR2 is YYEEEE. CDR3 protein: CASSGGKEMLAHTDTQYF. In nucleotides, the CDR3 is TGTGCCAGCAGTGGGGGGAAAGAAATGCTGGCTCACACAGATACGCAGTATTTT.

This clone is judged medium-sized. The chain recombines TRBV4-2 with TRBJ2-3; unclear D gene. V gave up 1 base and J gave up 2 bases, with 10 bases separating them. The CDR3 contains 15 residues. CDR1 is LGHNA, CDR2 YNFKEQ, per germline. CDR3 nucleotide sequence: TGTGCCAGCAGCCAAGGAAGCGAGCACACAGATACGCAGTATTTT. It codes for CASSQGSEHTDTQYF.